A single sample gave rise to the 21 T cell receptor beta chains below, sequenced in a study of tumor-infiltrating lymphocytes in primary liver carcinoma. Starting material of around 490 ng total RNA yielded TCR beta cDNA via a constant-region primer. A slightly modified ARM-PCR protocol with three nested multiplex PCR rounds produced these TCR beta libraries. In the first two PCR rounds, TRBV1-TRBV30 forward primers were paired with a C-beta reverse primer, and each round lasted roughly 10 cycles. TCRdb processed the multiplex PCR reads anew with MiXCR; each CDR3 protein has one entry. The data show about 92,000 distinct CDR3 sequences, with around 68% seen just once and about 27% held by the top ten. For each extraction, RNA and DNA were obtained together from 20-30 mg of unsorted bulk tissue. The sample consisted of tumor-adjacent normal liver tissue. These receptors were taken from a middle-aged man with primary liver carcinoma and hepatitis B virus infection.

Of note for this clonotype: A single base separates this from a much larger clone, so it may be a read error. The chain joins TRBV7-9 to TRBJ2-5; D may be TRBD2 (6 bases). Trimming cost V 4 bases and J 3 bases, with 18 bases left between them. This CDR3 has 16 residues. In germline, CDR1 is SEHNR, CDR2 FQNEAQ (reference sequence). The CDR3 DNA sequence: TGTGCCAGCAGCTCAAGGGACGGGGGAGTGGAAGAGACCCAGTACTTC. It specifies CASSSRDGGVEETQYF. The variable domain in full, with the rest retrieved from reference TRBV7-9 and TRBJ2-5, is DTGVSQNPRHKITKRGQNVTFRCDPISEHNRLYWYRQTLGQGPEFLTYFQNEAQLEKSRLLSDRFSAERPKGSFSTLEIQRTEQGDSAMYLCASSSRDGGVEETQYFGPGTRLLVL.

For this clonotype: At one of its ends the junction is not consistent with the germline gene, which may arise from a read error. CDR3 residues: CASSHRDKKYEQYF. CDR3 coding DNA: TGTGCCAGTAGCCACAGGGATAAGAAATACGAGCAGTACTTC. V is TRBV14 and J is TRBJ2-7; a weak D match, TRBD1 (6 bases). This CDR3 comprises 14 residues. In germline, CDR1 is SGHDN, CDR2 FVKESK.

The chain employs TRBV11-2 and TRBJ2-7, with unresolved D. Germline loops: CDR1 SGHAT, CDR2 FQNNGV. CDR3 length equals 14 residues. CDR3 coding DNA: TGTGCCAGCACCTTAGAGTACGGAGACTACGAGCAGTACGTC. This translates into CASTLEYGDYEQYV.

Comments on this clonotype: An end of the junction differs from the germline gene, which may be a read error. The chain has TRBV5-5 and TRBJ2-2; TRBD1 agrees at 7 bases. The germline CDR1 and CDR2 sequences are SGHKS and YYEKEE (reference sequence). The CDR3 loop spans 16 amino acids. The CDR3 is CASSLAETGVTGDLFF. CDR3 nucleotides: TGTGCCAGCAGCTTGGCTGAAACAGGGGTTACCGGGGATCTGTTTTTT.

A word on this clonotype: A much larger clone sits a single nucleotide away, making a read error possible. The chain links TRBV6-5 to TRBJ1-4; 8 bases are shared with TRBD1. This CDR3 spans 14 amino acids. Germline V lookup: CDR1 MNHEY, CDR2 SVGAGI. In DNA, the CDR3 is TGTGCCAGCAGCCGACAGGGGACTAATGGAAAACTGTTTTTT. Protein sequence: CASSRQGTNGKLFF.

Of note for this clonotype: A junction end diverges from the germline sequence, so it may reflect a read error. The V call is TRBV6-5, the J call TRBJ1-1; D remains unclear. The CDR3 totals 13 residues. Germline CDR1 and CDR2: MNHEY and SVGAGI. DNA of the CDR3: TGTGCCAGGAGTTACGGGGAGAACGCTGAAACTTTCTTT. Its protein is CARSYGENAETFF.

By share of the sample, this clonotype is medium-sized. V is TRBV10-2 and J is TRBJ2-1; D possibly corresponds to TRBD2 (6 bases). V dropped 5 bases and J dropped 0 bases, with 14 bases sitting between them. The length of the CDR3 is 16 residues. Germline V gene lookup returns CDR1 WSHSY and CDR2 SAAADI. The CDR3 region is CASSLTTGSSYNEQFF. Written as DNA, the CDR3 is TGCGCCAGCAGTCTCACTACCGGGAGCTCCTACAATGAGCAGTTCTTC.

Concerning this clonotype itself: With a much larger clone just one base away, this may be a read error. V and J are TRBV5-8 and TRBJ2-1; TRBD1 might be the D (7 bases). The germline CDR1 and CDR2 sequences are SGHTS and YDEGEE. The CDR3 covers 15 residues. The CDR3 loop is CASTEPQGTYNEKFF. The CDR3 DNA sequence: TGTGCCAGCACCGAGCCACAGGGGACTTACAATGAGAAGTTCTTC.

The rearrangement uses TRBV11-2 and TRBJ2-7; 8 bases match TRBD2. This CDR3 comprises 15 residues. Germline CDR1 and CDR2: SGHAT and FQNNGV. J lost 6 bases, V lost 10 bases, and 17 bases had no gene match. The CDR3 protein is CANSLVLAGSLEQYF. CDR3 bases: TGTGCCAACAGTTTGGTTTTAGCGGGATCCCTCGAGCAGTACTTC.

This clonotype appeared a few times. The chain links TRBV5-5 to TRBJ2-3, with TRBD1 as a possible D gene (5 bases). The ends were cut back, 0 bases at V and 9 bases at J, with 11 bases in the middle. Germline V gene lookup returns CDR1 SGHKS and CDR2 YYEKEE (reference sequence). This CDR3 has 13 residues. The DNA for the CDR3 is TGTGCCAGCAGCTTGGACACAGGTCCCACGCAGTATTTT. This encodes CASSLDTGPTQYF.

The chain has TRBV4-1 and TRBJ1-5; D is possibly TRBD1 (5 bases). Germline V gene sequence: CDR1 MGHRA, CDR2 YSYEKL. V lost 8 bases and J lost 7, with 21 bases in between. The CDR3 sequence is 15 residues long. In DNA form, the CDR3 reads TGCGCCAGCGGCCGGGGAGGAAGGGACGGCCAGCCCCAGCATTTT. Its translation is CASGRGGRDGQPQHF.

Comment on this clonotype: At one end the junction does not follow the germline gene, possibly because of a read error. The V and J genes are TRBV11-2 and TRBJ2-3; perhaps TRBD2 as D (5 bases). There are 14 residues in the CDR3. CDR1 is SGHAT, CDR2 FQNNGV, per germline. CDR3 bases: TGTGCCAGCAACTTAATCTGCGGGACAGATACGCAGTATTTT. The encoded protein is CASNLICGTDTQYF.

Regarding this clonotype: A clone one base away is much larger, so this may be a read error. The chain links TRBV7-8 to TRBJ2-1; D unresolved. The germline V gene encodes CDR1 SGHVS and CDR2 FQNEAQ. The CDR3 runs 13 residues. CDR3 DNA sequence: TGTGCCAGCAGCCCTTCCACCTCGTCTGAGCAGTCCTTC. Amino acids: CASSPSTSSEQSF.

This clonotype was counted at least ten times. This chain links TRBV5-4 with TRBJ2-3; 9 bases fit TRBD2. The germline V gene encodes CDR1 SGHNT and CDR2 YYREEE (reference sequence). The V segment lost 4 bases and the J segment 4 bases; nucleotides outside the gene matches: 7. The CDR3 has 15 amino acids. The CDR3 loop reads CASSLSGSYADTQYF. CDR3 sequence (DNA): TGTGCCAGCAGCCTTAGCGGGAGTTATGCAGATACGCAGTATTTT. Complete variable domain (other parts from reference TRBV5-4 and TRBJ2-3): ETGVTQSPTHLIKTRGQQVTLRCSSQSGHNTVSWYQQALGQGPQFIFQYYREEENGRGNFPPRFSGLQFPNYSSELNVNALELDDSALYLCASSLSGSYADTQYFGPGTRLTVL.

Concerning this clonotype: Given a much more abundant clone one base away, this may be a read error. The chain couples TRBV7-8 to TRBJ1-5; D perhaps matches TRBD1 (6 bases). The germline gives CDR1 SGHVS, CDR2 FQNEAQ. The CDR3 sequence is 16 residues long. CDR3 amino acids: CTSSPTGSYSNQPQHF. CDR3 in DNA: TGTACCAGCAGCCCGACAGGTTCCTATAGCAATCAGCCCCAGCATTTT.

This clonotype appeared a single time. A junction end diverges from the germline sequence, so it may reflect a read error. The V and J genes are TRBV2 and TRBJ2-3; perhaps TRBD1 as D (6 bases). Germline lookup yields CDR1 SNHLY and CDR2 FYNNEI. This CDR3 contains 13 residues. CDR3: CVSSEGGDGTQYF. The CDR3, as DNA: TGTGTCAGCAGTGAAGGGGGTGATGGTACGCAGTATTTT.

This clonotype has a count of ten or more. This sequence joins TRBV29-1 and TRBJ2-7; 7 bases are a match to TRBD1. Per the germline V gene, CDR1 is SQVTM and CDR2 is ANQGSEA. The ends lost 7 bases at V and 7 bases at J; junction bases unmatched: 7. The CDR3 loop spans 11 amino acids. The DNA for the CDR3 is TGCAGCGGTACACAGGGGTGGGAGCAGTACTTC. Its translation is CSGTQGWEQYF.

The rearrangement links TRBV6-6 to TRBJ1-1; 8 bases map to TRBD1. The CDR3 totals 13 residues. Germline assignment: CDR1 MNHNY and CDR2 SVGAGI (reference sequence). CDR3 loop: CTNSVTWTGWAFF. CDR3 DNA: TGTACCAACAGTGTCACCTGGACAGGGTGGGCTTTCTTT.

This clonotype appeared a few times. The chain carries TRBV28 and TRBJ2-1; TRBD2 aligns across 7 bases. The CDR3 sequence is 16 residues long. Germline V gives CDR1 MDHEN, CDR2 SYDVKM. J was trimmed by 7 bases and V by 2 bases; bases with no gene match: 11. The CDR3 DNA reads TGTGCCAGCAGTTTACTGGGCGGGAGCCTAGGTAATGAGCAGTTCTTC. As protein: CASSLLGGSLGNEQFF. The full variable domain, with the rest looked up from reference TRBV28 and TRBJ2-1, is DVKVTQSSRYLVKRTGEKVFLECVQDMDHENMFWYRQDPGLGLRLIYFSYDVKMKEKGDIPEGYSVSREKKERFSLILESASTNQTSMYLCASSLLGGSLGNEQFFGPGTRLTVL.

For this clonotype: The CDR3 does not close with the conserved phenylalanine or tryptophan, likely indicating a read error. The chain employs TRBV11-1 and TRBJ2-5; TRBD2 is a possible D gene (5 bases). V gave up 5 bases and J gave up 1 base, with 26 bases separating them. The length of the CDR3 is 19 residues. Per the germline V gene, CDR1 is SGHAT and CDR2 is FQDESV (reference sequence). This CDR3 is CASSTPLEVRKDFQETQYL. Written as DNA, the CDR3 is TGTGCCAGCAGCACGCCCCTGGAGGTCAGGAAGGACTTCCAAGAGACCCAGTACCTC.

This clonotype was seen at least ten times. This chain connects TRBV6-1 to TRBJ2-7; possible D gene TRBD2, 5 bases. The CDR3 sequence is 13 residues long. The V gene's germline CDR1 is MNHNS and CDR2 SASEGT. V lost 4 bases, J lost 3 bases, and 10 bases lay in between. The CDR3 DNA is TGTGCCAGCAGTGCTAGCTGGGGCTACGAGCAGTACTTC. The encoded protein is CASSASWGYEQYF.